These 25 T cell receptor beta chains share one sample of origin, sequenced in a study of glioma-infiltrating T cells after dendritic cell vaccination. This table comes from immunoSEQ multiplex PCR, and its TCRdb copy is limited to in-frame clones, with some not included. The sample shows 90,000 or so clones, 85% of them seen only once. The input for sequencing was blood, taken before dendritic cell vaccination. The receptors here all came from a human donor with glioblastoma.

V gene TRBV7-8 combines with J gene TRBJ1-1; 7 bases are shared with TRBD1. This CDR3 is 15 amino acids long. With V trimmed by 5 bases and J by 2 bases, 8 bases remained unmatched. Germline CDR1 SGHVS, CDR2 FQNEAQ. The CDR3 loop reads CASSNLQGINTEAFF. The CDR3 DNA reads as TGTGCCAGCAGCAACTTACAGGGGATCAACACTGAAGCTTTCTTT.

The rearrangement joins TRBV11-3 to TRBJ2-7; 8 positions agree with TRBD1. Germline CDR1 reads SGHNT; CDR2 reads YENEEA. The ends lost 4 bases at V and 2 bases at J; junction bases unmatched: 4. The CDR3 totals 14 residues. CDR3 region: CASSSDRVTYEQYF. CDR3 DNA sequence: TGTGCCAGCAGCTCGGACAGGGTTACCTACGAGCAGTACTTC.

The chain is built from TRBV25-1 and TRBJ2-6; D possibly corresponds to TRBD1 (6 bases). This CDR3 region has 16 residues. V lost 6 bases to trimming and J lost 0 bases, with 12 bases between them. Germline V gene sequence: CDR1 MGHDK, CDR2 SYGVNS. The CDR3 is CASRGQLSSGANVLTF. CDR3 nucleotide sequence: TGTGCCAGCAGAGGACAGTTATCCTCTGGGGCCAACGTCCTGACTTTC.

V and J are TRBV11-2 and TRBJ2-3; D might be TRBD1 (6 bases). The CDR3 length is 15 residues. The germline V gene has CDR1 SGHAT and CDR2 FQNNGV. V lost 5 bases and J lost 2, with 14 bases in between. The CDR3 DNA follows: TGTGCCAGCAGCCCGACAGGCAGGTCCACAGATACGCAGTATTTT. Protein: CASSPTGRSTDTQYF.

The chain recombines TRBV6-1 with TRBJ1-2; 7 bases are shared with TRBD1. The germline gives CDR1 MNHNS, CDR2 SASEGT. CDR3 length: 15 residues. V lost 1 base, J lost 8 bases, and 10 bases stayed unmatched. CDR3 in amino acids: CASSEVWTGTYGYTF. The CDR3 DNA reads TGTGCCAGCAGTGAAGTGTGGACAGGAACTTACGGCTACACCTTC.

This clone was observed a few times. The gene calls are TRBV19 and TRBJ1-2; no clear D. CDR1 and CDR2 from the germline V gene are LNHDA and SQIVND (reference sequence). The CDR3 is 14 amino acids. V lost 7 bases and J 8 bases, leaving 20 bases between the germline ends. The CDR3 DNA sequence: TGTGCCAGTACCTCCCCGCACAGTCGGTTAGGCTACACCTTC. This gives the protein CASTSPHSRLGYTF. Based on the CDR3 plus reference TRBV19 and TRBJ1-2, the full variable domain is DGGITQSPKYLFRKEGQNVTLSCEQNLNHDAMYWYRQDPGQGLRLIYYSQIVNDFQKGDIAEGYSVSREKKESFPLTVTSAQKNPTAFYLCASTSPHSRLGYTFGSGTRLTVV.

J is TRBJ1-1 and V is TRBV19; TRBD1 agrees at 7 bases. The junction had 7 bases not matched to a gene; V was cut back by 6 bases and J by 0 bases. CDR1 and CDR2 (germline): LNHDA, SQIVND (reference sequence). CDR3 size: 15 residues. CDR3 DNA: TGTGCCAGTAGGGGACCCAGGGGGATGAACACTGAAGCTTTCTTT. This encodes CASRGPRGMNTEAFF.

In the case of this clone: A junction boundary mismatches the germline segment, possibly from a read error. The chain is built from TRBV10-3 and TRBJ1-2, with 8 bases lining up with TRBD1. CDR1 and CDR2 from the germline V gene are ENHRY and SYGVKD. The CDR3 runs to 13 residues. The CDR3 DNA sequence: TGTGCCATCAGTGCGGACAGGGCCTATGGCTACGCCTTC. Its protein product is CAISADRAYGYAF.

The rearrangement uses TRBV28 and TRBJ2-3; TRBD1 might be the D (7 bases). Germline CDR1 and CDR2: MDHEN and SYDVKM. V lost 7 bases to trimming and J lost 2 bases, with 16 bases between them. CDR3 length equals 15 residues. CDR3 coding DNA: TGTGCCAGCACCTGGAGGGGGCTGGACACAGATACGCAGTATTTT. Its protein product is CASTWRGLDTDTQYF.

J is TRBJ2-5 and V is TRBV2; TRBD1 agrees at 9 bases. The better agreement between TRBJ2-7 and the DNA end casts doubt on the J call. The length of the CDR3 is 16 residues. Per the germline V gene, CDR1 is SNHLY and CDR2 is FYNNEI. The CDR3 is CASSYSRDRDNYEQYF. As DNA, the CDR3 is TGTGCCAGCAGTTATTCCCGGGACAGGGACAACTACGAGCAGTACTTC.

The genes are TRBV19 and TRBJ1-1; no reliable D call. CDR1 and CDR2 (germline): LNHDA, SQIVND (reference sequence). This CDR3 is built from 13 residues. V shed 3 bases and J shed 0 bases, with 5 bases lying between them. The CDR3 here is CASSISVNTEAFF. CDR3 coding DNA: TGTGCCAGTAGTATCTCCGTGAACACTGAAGCTTTCTTT.

The chain joins TRBV4-2 to TRBJ2-6; D is unclear. CDR3 length: 16 amino acids. CDR1 LGHNA and CDR2 YNFKEQ come from the germline V gene. V was pared by 1 base and J by 0 bases, with 7 bases between. The CDR3 spells CASSQVKSSGANVLTF. DNA of the CDR3: TGTGCCAGCAGCCAAGTGAAGAGCTCTGGGGCCAACGTCCTGACTTTC.

This chain uses TRBV11-2 with TRBJ1-1; the D gene is possibly TRBD1 (5 bases). The length of the CDR3 is 15 residues. Germline CDR1 reads SGHAT; CDR2 reads FQNNGV. The V end lost 1 base, the J end lost 0 bases, and 9 bases lay between the germline ends. The DNA of the CDR3 is TGTGCCAGCAGCTTAGGGCAGGGCGTGAACACTGAAGCTTTCTTT. This encodes CASSLGQGVNTEAFF. The whole variable domain, filled in from reference TRBV11-2 and TRBJ1-1, reads EAGVAQSPRYKIIEKRQSVAFWCNPISGHATLYWYQQILGQGPKLLIQFQNNGVVDDSQLPKDRFSAERLKGVDSTLKIQPAKLEDSAVYLCASSLGQGVNTEAFFGQGTRLTVV.

The chain has TRBV28 and TRBJ2-3, with 7 bases matching TRBD2. With 7 bases clipped from V and 9 bases from J, the junction kept 16 bases outside the gene matches. Germline V gene sequence: CDR1 MDHEN, CDR2 SYDVKM. The CDR3 is 15 residues long. CDR3: CASNRAGPHTGTQYF. DNA of the CDR3: TGTGCCAGCAATAGAGCGGGACCCCATACCGGGACGCAGTATTTT.

The gene calls are TRBV30 and TRBJ1-2, with unresolved D. The CDR3 has 15 amino acids. Germline values: CDR1 GTSNPN, CDR2 SVGIG (reference sequence). The germline V and J ends were trimmed by 0 bases and 0 bases, with 11 bases remaining between them. CDR3 loop: CAWSVGSRANYGYTF. CDR3 coding DNA: TGTGCCTGGAGTGTGGGCAGCCGAGCTAACTATGGCTACACCTTC.

This chain connects TRBV7-9 to TRBJ1-2; possibly TRBD1 for D (6 bases). CDR3 length: 14 amino acids. V lost 8 bases and J lost 5, with 18 bases in between. Per the germline V gene, CDR1 is SEHNR and CDR2 is FQNEAQ (reference sequence). CDR3 nucleotide sequence: TGTGCCAGCTTTCCGCAGGGGCAGCAGTATGGCTACACCTTC. It yields the protein CASFPQGQQYGYTF.

The genes are TRBV11-2 and TRBJ2-5; D gene ambiguous. Germline CDR1 reads SGHAT; CDR2 reads FQNNGV. The CDR3 loop spans 14 amino acids. Trimming left V 1 base short and J 4 bases short, with 10 bases between. The CDR3, as DNA: TGTGCCAGCAGCTTAGTTGGTAGCCGAGAGACCCAGTACTTC. The encoded protein is CASSLVGSRETQYF.

The V gene is TRBV9, the J gene TRBJ2-5, with 7 nucleotides matching TRBD2. Losses at the gene ends were 0 bases for V and 4 bases for J; bases not matched to a gene: 6. The CDR3 has 15 amino acids. In germline, CDR1 is SGDLS, CDR2 YYNGEE. The CDR3, as DNA: TGTGCCAGCAGCGTAGGCGGGAGAGTGGGAGAGACCCAGTACTTC. It specifies CASSVGGRVGETQYF.

V and J are TRBV5-1 and TRBJ1-3, with 8 bases aligning to TRBD1. The CDR3 has 15 amino acids. The V segment lost 4 bases and the J segment 2 bases; nucleotides outside the gene matches: 5. The germline CDR1 and CDR2 sequences are SGHRS and YFSETQ. The CDR3 DNA follows: TGCGCCAGCAGCCCGTCAGGGGGCACTGGAAACACCATATATTTT. As protein: CASSPSGGTGNTIYF.

The chain recombines TRBV29-1 with TRBJ2-7; 9 nucleotides align to TRBD1. CDR3 length equals 14 residues. The V and J ends lost 7 bases and 3 bases, in that order; junction bases with no gene match: 10. Germline CDR1 is SQVTM and CDR2 is ANQGSEA. As DNA, the CDR3 is TGCAGCGCCCAAGAGGGACAGGGAGACTACGAGCAGTACTTC. It yields the protein CSAQEGQGDYEQYF.

V usage is TRBV5-6 and J usage is TRBJ1-1; TRBD1 aligns across 12 bases. With V trimmed by 4 bases and J by 5 bases, 9 bases remained unmatched. In germline, CDR1 is SGHDT, CDR2 YYEEEE. CDR3 size: 16 residues. The CDR3 region is CASSPTGTGGKTEAFF. As DNA, the CDR3 is TGTGCCAGCAGCCCTACCGGGACAGGGGGCAAAACTGAAGCTTTCTTT.

The genes are TRBV5-6 and TRBJ2-7, with 10 bases that match TRBD2. Germline V lookup: CDR1 SGHDT, CDR2 YYEEEE. After removal of 0 bases from V and 5 bases from J, the junction contained 8 bases not matched to a gene. The CDR3 loop spans 16 amino acids. DNA for the CDR3: TGTGCCAGCAGCTTGGGAGCGGGAGGGCATGCTAACGAGCAGTACTTC. This translates into CASSLGAGGHANEQYF.

The chain combines TRBV5-1 with TRBJ2-1; TRBD2 matches 8 bases. Germline trimming cut 0 bases from V and 3 bases from J; bases unmatched to any gene: 2. The germline CDR1 and CDR2 sequences are SGHRS and YFSETQ. There are 15 residues in the CDR3. The CDR3, as DNA: TGCGCCAGCAGCTTGGGACTAGCGTTCTACAATGAGCAGTTCTTC. Its translation: CASSLGLAFYNEQFF.

About this clone: Other DNA sequences in this specimen translate into the identical CDR3. The chain links TRBV5-1 to TRBJ2-5, with D possibly TRBD2 on 7 matching bases. Germline CDR1 SGHRS, CDR2 YFSETQ. V dropped 4 bases and J dropped 5 bases, with 15 bases sitting between them. This CDR3 region has 14 residues. CDR3: CASSPRGGEETQYF. Written as DNA, the CDR3 is TGCGCCAGCAGCCCCAGGGGAGGGGAGGAGACCCAGTACTTC. The complete variable domain, with remaining parts taken from reference TRBV5-1 and TRBJ2-5, reads KAGVTQTPRYLIKTRGQQVTLSCSPISGHRSVSWYQQTPGQGLQFLFEYFSETQRNKGNFPGRFSGRQFSNSRSEMNVSTLELGDSALYLCASSPRGGEETQYFGPGTRLLVL.

The chain joins TRBV7-9 to TRBJ2-3; 9 bases are a match to TRBD2. V lost 1 base and J lost 6; bases outside the gene matches: 5. The CDR3 sequence is 15 residues long. Germline CDR1 is SEHNR and CDR2 is FQNEAQ (reference sequence). The CDR3 DNA reads TGTGCCAGCAGCTTAGGATCTAGCGGGACTGATACGCAGTATTTT. As protein: CASSLGSSGTDTQYF.